This entry features one T cell receptor beta chain sequence. The data were produced by immunoSEQ multiplex PCR, yet TCRdb's version contains in-frame clones alone and is incomplete. The table shows around 13,000 clones, with around 79% occurring only once. This specimen belongs to a study of control samples from healthy donors and cancer patients. Trimming left V 4 bases short and J 6 bases short, with 16 bases between. The length of the CDR3 is 15 residues. CDR1 LGHDT and CDR2 YNNKEL come from the germline V gene (reference sequence). The TCR originated in a male donor with melanoma. The sequencing sample was made of formalin-fixed, paraffin-embedded tissue. The chain is built from TRBV3-1 (or the pseudogene TRBV3-2) and TRBJ1-5; D may be TRBD1 (5 bases). The CDR3 reads CASSPRSGGGQPQHF. CDR3 coding DNA: TGTGCCAGCAGCCCTAGATCGGGGGGAGGTCAGCCCCAGCATTTT.